This TCR beta chain came from a study of Ad26.COV2.S vaccination and SARS-CoV-2 variants. Assay used: immunoSEQ multiplex PCR; TCRdb lists only in-frame clones, some missing. The data show around 250,000 clones, around 85% seen once. This clone has more than one count but fewer than ten. The CDR3 runs 14 residues. Germline V gives CDR1 SGHAT, CDR2 FQNNGV. V shed 0 bases and J shed 4 bases, with 10 bases lying between them. The treatment denotes: about 20 received Ad26.COV2.S at low or high dose, single or two shots; 5 received placebo; per-sample allocation not given. After the first vaccine or placebo injection, samples were drawn on day 63. Donation came from an adult in Boston who was aged 18-55 years.

The rearrangement uses TRBV11-2 and TRBJ2-7; possibly TRBD1 for D (5 bases). The sample in question was peripheral blood, obtained in a trial of Ad26.COV2.S vaccine versus placebo. This clonotype was obtained from a person aged 18-60 years who received the Ad26.COV2.S COVID-19 vaccine or a placebo. The CDR3 protein is CASSLEPGIYEQYF. CDR3 nucleotides: TGTGCCAGCAGCTTAGAGCCAGGGATATACGAGCAGTACTTC.